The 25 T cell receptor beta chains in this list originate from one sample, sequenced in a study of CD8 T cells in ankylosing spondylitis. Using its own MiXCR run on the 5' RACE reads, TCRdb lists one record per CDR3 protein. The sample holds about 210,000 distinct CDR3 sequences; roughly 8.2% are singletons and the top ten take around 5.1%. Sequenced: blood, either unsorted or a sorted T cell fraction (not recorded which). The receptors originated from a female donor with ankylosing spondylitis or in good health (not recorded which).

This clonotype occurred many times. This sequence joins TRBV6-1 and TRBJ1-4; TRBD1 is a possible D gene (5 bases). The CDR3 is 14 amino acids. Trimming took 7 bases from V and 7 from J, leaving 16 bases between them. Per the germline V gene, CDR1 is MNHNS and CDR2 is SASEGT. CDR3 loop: CASMGRGGGEKLFF. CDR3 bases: TGTGCCAGCATGGGGAGGGGCGGAGGTGAAAAACTGTTTTTT.

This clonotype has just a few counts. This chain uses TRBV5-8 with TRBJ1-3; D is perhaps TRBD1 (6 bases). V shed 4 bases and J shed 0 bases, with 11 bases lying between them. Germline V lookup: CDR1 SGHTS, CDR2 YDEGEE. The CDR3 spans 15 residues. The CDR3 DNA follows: TGTGCCAGCAGCATACAGGGCGACTCTGGAAACACCATATATTTT. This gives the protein CASSIQGDSGNTIYF. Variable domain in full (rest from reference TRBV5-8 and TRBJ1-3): EAGVTQSPTHLIKTRGQQATLRCSPISGHTSVYWYQQALGLGLQFLLWYDEGEERNRGNFPPRFSGRQFPNYSSELNVNALELEDSALYLCASSIQGDSGNTIYFGEGSWLTVV.

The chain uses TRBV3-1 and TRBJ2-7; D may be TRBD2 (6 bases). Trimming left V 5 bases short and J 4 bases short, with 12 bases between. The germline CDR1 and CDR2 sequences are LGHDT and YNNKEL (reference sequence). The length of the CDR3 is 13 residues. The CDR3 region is CASSSREKYEQYF. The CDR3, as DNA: TGTGCCAGCAGCTCACGGGAGAAGTACGAGCAGTACTTC.

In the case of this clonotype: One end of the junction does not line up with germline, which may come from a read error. This CDR3 is CASSLHSLGHAGPTDTQCF. As DNA, the CDR3 is TGTGCCAGCAGTTTGCACAGTCTGGGGCATGCCGGCCCCACAGATACGCAGTGTTTT. This chain joins TRBV12-3 or TRBV12-4 and TRBJ2-3; TRBD1 might be the D (5 bases). The CDR3 loop spans 19 amino acids.

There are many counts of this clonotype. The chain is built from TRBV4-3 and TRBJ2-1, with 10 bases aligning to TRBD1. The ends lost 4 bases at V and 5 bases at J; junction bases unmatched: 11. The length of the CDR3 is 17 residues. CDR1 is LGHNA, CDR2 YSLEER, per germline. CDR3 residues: CASSPGSGTGVHNEQFF. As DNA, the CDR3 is TGCGCCAGCAGCCCCGGGTCAGGGACAGGGGTACACAATGAGCAGTTCTTC.

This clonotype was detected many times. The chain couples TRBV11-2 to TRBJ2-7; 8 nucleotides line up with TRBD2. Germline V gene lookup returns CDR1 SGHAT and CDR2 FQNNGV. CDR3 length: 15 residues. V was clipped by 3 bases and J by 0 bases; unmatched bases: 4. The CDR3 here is CASSLVAGISYEQYF. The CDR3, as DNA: TGTGCCAGCAGCTTGGTAGCGGGAATCTCCTACGAGCAGTACTTC.

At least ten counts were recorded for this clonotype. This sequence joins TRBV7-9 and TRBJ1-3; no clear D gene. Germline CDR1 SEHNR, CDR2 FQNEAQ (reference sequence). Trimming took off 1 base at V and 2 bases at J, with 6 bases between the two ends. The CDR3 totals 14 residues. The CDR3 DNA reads TGTGCCAGCAGCTTAGATGGAGCTGGAAACACCATATATTTT. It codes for CASSLDGAGNTIYF.

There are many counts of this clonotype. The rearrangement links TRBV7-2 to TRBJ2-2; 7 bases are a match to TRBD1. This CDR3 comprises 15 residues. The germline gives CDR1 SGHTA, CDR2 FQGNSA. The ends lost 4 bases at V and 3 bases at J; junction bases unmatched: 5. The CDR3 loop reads CASSSRQGDTGELFF. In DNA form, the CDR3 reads TGTGCCAGCAGCTCTAGACAGGGCGACACCGGGGAGCTGTTTTTT.

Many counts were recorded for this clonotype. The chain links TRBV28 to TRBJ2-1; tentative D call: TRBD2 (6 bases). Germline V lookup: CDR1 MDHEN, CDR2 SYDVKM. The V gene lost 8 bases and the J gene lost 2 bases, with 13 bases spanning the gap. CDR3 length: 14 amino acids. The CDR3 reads CASAPGAAYNEQFF. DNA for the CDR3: TGTGCCAGCGCTCCGGGAGCAGCCTACAATGAGCAGTTCTTC.

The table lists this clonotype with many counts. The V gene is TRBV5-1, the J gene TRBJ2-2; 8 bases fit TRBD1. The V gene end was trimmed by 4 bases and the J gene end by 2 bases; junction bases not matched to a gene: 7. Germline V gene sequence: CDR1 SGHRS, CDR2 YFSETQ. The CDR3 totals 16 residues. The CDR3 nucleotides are TGCGCCAGCAGCCCTGGACAGGGTAAAAACACCGGGGAGCTGTTTTTT. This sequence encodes CASSPGQGKNTGELFF. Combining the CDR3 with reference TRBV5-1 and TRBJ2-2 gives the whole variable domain KAGVTQTPRYLIKTRGQQVTLSCSPISGHRSVSWYQQTPGQGLQFLFEYFSETQRNKGNFPGRFSGRQFSNSRSEMNVSTLELGDSALYLCASSPGQGKNTGELFFGEGSRLTVL.

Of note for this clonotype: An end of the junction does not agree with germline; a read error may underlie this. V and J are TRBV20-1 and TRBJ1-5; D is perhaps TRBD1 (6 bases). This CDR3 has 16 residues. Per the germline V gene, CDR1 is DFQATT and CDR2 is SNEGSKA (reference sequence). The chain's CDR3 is CCAGDNLGRRGQPQHF. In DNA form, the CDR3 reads TGCTGTGCTGGGGACAATCTTGGAAGGAGGGGTCAGCCCCAGCATTTT.

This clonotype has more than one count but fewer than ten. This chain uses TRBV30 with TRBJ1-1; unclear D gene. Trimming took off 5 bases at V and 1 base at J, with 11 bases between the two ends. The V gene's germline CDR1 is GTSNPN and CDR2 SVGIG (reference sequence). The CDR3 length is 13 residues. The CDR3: CAWGFKGNTEAFF. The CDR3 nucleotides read TGTGCCTGGGGATTCAAAGGGAACACTGAAGCTTTCTTT.

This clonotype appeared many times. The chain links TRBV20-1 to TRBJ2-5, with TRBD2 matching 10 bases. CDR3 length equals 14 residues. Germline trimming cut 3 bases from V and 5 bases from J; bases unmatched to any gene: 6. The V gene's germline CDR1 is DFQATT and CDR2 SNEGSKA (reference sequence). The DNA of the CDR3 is TGCAGTGCTAGGCGGCTAGCGGGAGTTGAGACCCAGTACTTC. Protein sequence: CSARRLAGVETQYF.

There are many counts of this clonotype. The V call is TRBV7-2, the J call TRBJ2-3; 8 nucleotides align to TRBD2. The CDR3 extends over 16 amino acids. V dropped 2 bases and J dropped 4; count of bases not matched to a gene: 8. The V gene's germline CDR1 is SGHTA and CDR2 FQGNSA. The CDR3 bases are TGTGCCAGCAGCTTAAGGGCGGGGGGTGTCTCAGATACGCAGTATTTT. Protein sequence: CASSLRAGGVSDTQYF.

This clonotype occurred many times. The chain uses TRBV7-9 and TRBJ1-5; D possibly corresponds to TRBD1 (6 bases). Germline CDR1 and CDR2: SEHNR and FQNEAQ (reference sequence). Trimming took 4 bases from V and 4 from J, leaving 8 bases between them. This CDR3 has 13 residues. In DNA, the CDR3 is TGTGCCAGCAGCTCCCAGGGGAATCAGCCCCAGCATTTT. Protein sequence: CASSSQGNQPQHF.

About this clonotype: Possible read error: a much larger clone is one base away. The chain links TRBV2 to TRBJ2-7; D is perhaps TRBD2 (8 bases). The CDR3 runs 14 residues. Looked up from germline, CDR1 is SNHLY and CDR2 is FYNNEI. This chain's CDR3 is CVSRGATSVHEQYF. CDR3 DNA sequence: TGTGTCAGCAGGGGGGCGACTAGCGTGCACGAGCAGTACTTC.

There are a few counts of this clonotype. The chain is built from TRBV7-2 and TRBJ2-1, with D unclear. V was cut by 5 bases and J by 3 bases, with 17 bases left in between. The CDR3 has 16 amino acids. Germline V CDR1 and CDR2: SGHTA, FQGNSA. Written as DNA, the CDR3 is TGTGCCAGCAGCCCGCAGGTAGGCTCCCTCTACAATGAGCAGTTCTTC. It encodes CASSPQVGSLYNEQFF.

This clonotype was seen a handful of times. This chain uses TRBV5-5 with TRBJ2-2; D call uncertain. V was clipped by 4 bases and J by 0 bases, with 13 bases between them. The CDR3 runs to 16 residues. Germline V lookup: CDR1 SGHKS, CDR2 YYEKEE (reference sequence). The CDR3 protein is CASSPISRANTGELFF. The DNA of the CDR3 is TGTGCCAGCAGCCCGATCTCTCGGGCGAACACCGGGGAGCTGTTTTTT.

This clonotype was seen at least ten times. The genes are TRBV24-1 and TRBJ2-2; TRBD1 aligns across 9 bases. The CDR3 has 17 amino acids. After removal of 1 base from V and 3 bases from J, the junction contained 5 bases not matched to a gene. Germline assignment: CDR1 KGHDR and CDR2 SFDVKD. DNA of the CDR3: TGTGCCACCAGTGATTTCGTGGGACAGGGTGACACCGGGGAGCTGTTTTTT. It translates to CATSDFVGQGDTGELFF.

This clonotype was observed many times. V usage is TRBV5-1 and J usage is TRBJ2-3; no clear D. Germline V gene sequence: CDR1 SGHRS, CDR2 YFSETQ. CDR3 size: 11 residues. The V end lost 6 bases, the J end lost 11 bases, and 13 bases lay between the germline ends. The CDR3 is CASTETGEQYF. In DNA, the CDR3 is TGCGCCAGCACCGAGACCGGTGAGCAGTATTTT.

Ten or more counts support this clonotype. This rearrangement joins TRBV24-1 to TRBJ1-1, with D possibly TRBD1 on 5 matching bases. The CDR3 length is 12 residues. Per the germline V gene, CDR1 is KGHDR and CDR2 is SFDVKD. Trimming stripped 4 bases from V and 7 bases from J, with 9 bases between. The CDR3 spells CATSEGESEAFF. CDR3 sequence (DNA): TGTGCCACCAGTGAGGGGGAGAGTGAAGCTTTCTTT.

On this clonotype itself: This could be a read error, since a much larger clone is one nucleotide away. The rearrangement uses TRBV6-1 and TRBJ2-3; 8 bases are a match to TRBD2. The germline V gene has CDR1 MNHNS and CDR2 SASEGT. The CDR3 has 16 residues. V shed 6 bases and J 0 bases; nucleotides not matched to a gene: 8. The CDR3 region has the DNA TGTGCCAGCAGCCATGGGGCTAGCGGGAGCACAGATACGCAGTATTTT. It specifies CASSHGASGSTDTQYF.

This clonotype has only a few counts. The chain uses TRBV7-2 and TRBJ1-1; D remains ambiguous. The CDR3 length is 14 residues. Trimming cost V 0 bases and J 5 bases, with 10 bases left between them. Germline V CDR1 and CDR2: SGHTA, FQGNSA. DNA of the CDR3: TGTGCCAGCAGCTTAGCCAACTCTCGGACTGAAGCTTTCTTT. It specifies CASSLANSRTEAFF.

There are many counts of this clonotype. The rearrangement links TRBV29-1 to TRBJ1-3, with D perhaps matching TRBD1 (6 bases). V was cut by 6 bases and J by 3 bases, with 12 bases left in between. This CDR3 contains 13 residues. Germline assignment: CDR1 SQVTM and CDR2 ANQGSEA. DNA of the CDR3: TGCAGCGTATTACAGGGCTTTGGAAACACCATATATTTT. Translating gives CSVLQGFGNTIYF.

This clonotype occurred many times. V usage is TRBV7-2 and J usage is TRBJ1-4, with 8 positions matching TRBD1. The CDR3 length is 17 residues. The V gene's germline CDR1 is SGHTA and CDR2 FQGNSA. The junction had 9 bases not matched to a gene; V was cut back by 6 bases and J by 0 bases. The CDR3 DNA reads TGTGCCAGCAGTCGACAGGGGAGAAGGGCAACTAATGAAAAACTGTTTTTT. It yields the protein CASSRQGRRATNEKLFF. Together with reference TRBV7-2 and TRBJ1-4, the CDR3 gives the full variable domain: GAGVSQSPSNKVTEKGKDVELRCDPISGHTALYWYRQSLGQGLEFLIYFQGNSAPDKSGLPSDRFSAERTGGSVSTLTIQRTQQEDSAVYLCASSRQGRRATNEKLFFGSGTQLSVL.